Shown below are 22 T cell receptor beta chains from a single sample sequenced in a study of beta chain features in type 1 diabetes. Sequencing targeted expressed TCRB transcripts, as all isolated RNA had been reverse transcribed. TCRdb's copy holds only in-frame clones and misses some; the assay was immunoSEQ multiplex PCR. The table shows roughly 370,000 clones, with approximately 14% occurring only once. Sequenced input: naive CD4+ T cells from blood. These receptors were taken from a man aged 25 to 40 in good health.

The rearrangement links TRBV6-6 to TRBJ2-7, with 11 bases aligning to TRBD1. Germline loops: CDR1 MNHNY, CDR2 SVGAGI (reference sequence). The V and J ends lost 2 bases and 5 bases, in that order; junction bases with no gene match: 5. The CDR3 contains 15 residues. The CDR3 nucleotides are TGTGCCAGCAGTTACCCCGGGACAGGGGGGAACGAGCAGTACTTC. Translated, it gives CASSYPGTGGNEQYF.

This clone has only a few counts. This chain connects TRBV2 to TRBJ1-2; 7 nucleotides align to TRBD1. This CDR3 is 12 amino acids long. Looked up from germline, CDR1 is SNHLY and CDR2 is FYNNEI. V lost 11 bases, J lost 2 bases, and 5 bases stayed unmatched. The CDR3 nucleotides are TGTGCCTCTCAGGACAGGAACTATGGCTACACCTTC. Amino acids: CASQDRNYGYTF.

This clone turned up a few times. The rearrangement links TRBV5-6 to TRBJ1-1; D unresolved. The CDR3 extends over 13 amino acids. Germline CDR1 SGHDT, CDR2 YYEEEE. The V gene lost 2 bases and the J gene lost 1 base, with 6 bases spanning the gap. For the CDR3, the DNA is TGTGCCAGCAGCTTATTAACGAACACTGAAGCTTTCTTT. Its protein product is CASSLLTNTEAFF.

This clone has more than one count but fewer than ten. The rearrangement links TRBV7-3 to TRBJ2-3; D is ambiguous. CDR1 SGHTA and CDR2 FQGTGA come from the germline V gene. This CDR3 region has 13 residues. V lost 0 bases and J lost 6, with 7 bases in between. CDR3 in amino acids: CASSLTVLDTQYF. In DNA form, the CDR3 reads TGTGCCAGCAGCTTAACTGTTTTGGATACGCAGTATTTT.

The chain combines TRBV11-2 with TRBJ2-7, with unresolved D. The length of the CDR3 is 14 residues. Germline CDR1 reads SGHAT; CDR2 reads FQNNGV. V shed 0 bases and J shed 0 bases, with 6 bases lying between them. The CDR3 loop is CASSLDIRSYEQYF. DNA of the CDR3: TGTGCCAGCAGCTTAGATATCCGCTCCTACGAGCAGTACTTC. The entire variable domain, with the rest obtained from reference TRBV11-2 and TRBJ2-7, is as follows: EAGVAQSPRYKIIEKRQSVAFWCNPISGHATLYWYQQILGQGPKLLIQFQNNGVVDDSQLPKDRFSAERLKGVDSTLKIQPAKLEDSAVYLCASSLDIRSYEQYFGPGTRLTVT.

This sequence joins TRBV6-1 and TRBJ2-3; a possible D gene is TRBD1 (5 bases). Per germline, CDR1 MNHNS and CDR2 SASEGT. The CDR3 has 14 amino acids. Trimming shortened V by 5 bases and J by 0 bases, and 9 bases separated the two germline ends. As DNA, the CDR3 is TGTGCCAGCAGTCAGACAGTTAGCACAGATACGCAGTATTTT. It translates to CASSQTVSTDTQYF.

As DNA, the CDR3 is TGCGCCAGCAGCCCGGGACTAAGCACAGATACGCAGTATTTT. It encodes CASSPGLSTDTQYF. The genes are TRBV4-3 and TRBJ2-3; 7 nucleotides agree with TRBD2. The V gene's germline CDR1 is LGHNA and CDR2 YSLEER. The CDR3 is 14 residues long. The ends lost 4 bases at V and 0 bases at J; junction bases unmatched: 1.

This chain connects TRBV14 to TRBJ1-1; no reliable D call. The V end was cut by 6 bases, the J end by 4 bases, with 6 bases between. There are 11 residues in the CDR3. The germline V gene encodes CDR1 SGHDN and CDR2 FVKESK. Here the CDR3 reads CASSYSTEAFF. CDR3 in DNA: TGTGCCAGCAGTTACAGCACTGAAGCTTTCTTT.

This clone came up once. The rearrangement uses TRBV7-2 and TRBJ2-5; D call uncertain. V lost 2 bases, J lost 5 bases, and 9 bases lay in between. Germline V gene data show CDR1 as SGHTA and CDR2 as FQGNSA. CDR3 length: 13 residues. The CDR3 DNA follows: TGTGCCAGCAGCTTATACATCTCTGAGACCCAGTACTTC. Its protein product is CASSLYISETQYF.

This clone has just a few counts. The genes are TRBV5-4 and TRBJ2-5; D gene uncertain. The germline V and J ends were trimmed by 0 bases and 3 bases, with 9 bases remaining between them. Germline lookup yields CDR1 SGHNT and CDR2 YYREEE (reference sequence). The CDR3 spans 14 residues. CDR3: CASSLAGQEETQYF. The CDR3 DNA reads as TGTGCCAGCAGCTTGGCGGGCCAGGAAGAGACCCAGTACTTC.

This clone was recorded a few times. The chain has TRBV13 and TRBJ2-4; D remains unclear. The V gene lost 1 base and the J gene lost 1 base, with 11 bases spanning the gap. CDR1 is PRHDT, CDR2 FYEKMQ, per germline (reference sequence). The CDR3 spans 16 residues. DNA for the CDR3: TGTGCCAGCAGCTTAGAAGGCTTCGGGGCCAAAAACATTCAGTACTTC. Translated: CASSLEGFGAKNIQYF.

The sample holds a few counts of this clone. The chain couples TRBV10-3 to TRBJ2-3; D is tentatively TRBD1 or TRBD2 (5 bases each). Deletions cut 7 bases from V and 4 bases from J, with 12 bases between. The CDR3 runs 13 residues. Germline V gene sequence: CDR1 ENHRY, CDR2 SYGVKD. The CDR3 loop is CAIMGDSADTQYF. For the CDR3, the DNA is TGTGCCATCATGGGGGATTCGGCAGATACGCAGTATTTT.

In this sample, this clone turned up a few times. The genes are TRBV4-3 and TRBJ2-5, with a possible D match to TRBD2 (6 bases). Deletions cut 1 base from V and 4 bases from J, with 13 bases between. The CDR3 covers 15 residues. Germline V gene data show CDR1 as LGHNA and CDR2 as YSLEER. CDR3 residues: CASSQVTSRPETQYF. The DNA of the CDR3 is TGCGCCAGCAGCCAAGTTACTAGCCGGCCAGAGACCCAGTACTTC.

A few counts support this clone. Other nucleotide sequences from this sample produce the same CDR3. The rearrangement uses TRBV20-1 and TRBJ2-5; D might be TRBD2 (5 bases). The germline gives CDR1 DFQATT, CDR2 SNEGSKA (reference sequence). This CDR3 has 11 residues. The chain's CDR3 is CSGRRGETQYF. CDR3 nucleotides: TGCAGCGGCCGTCGGGGAGAGACCCAGTACTTC.

The chain is built from TRBV14 and TRBJ2-3; D perhaps matches TRBD1 (6 bases). This CDR3 region has 16 residues. CDR1 and CDR2 from the germline V gene are SGHDN and FVKESK. V was shortened by 1 base and J by 1 base, with 12 bases between the two germline ends. The CDR3: CASSQAWTARTDTQYF. The DNA for the CDR3 is TGTGCCAGCAGCCAAGCCTGGACAGCCCGCACAGATACGCAGTATTTT.

This rearrangement joins TRBV18 to TRBJ2-7; TRBD2 matches at 7 bases. Germline V gene lookup returns CDR1 KGHSH and CDR2 LQKENI. V was clipped by 1 base and J by 6 bases; unmatched bases: 15. The CDR3 is made up of 17 amino acids. CDR3 region: CASSPRMLAVEWGEQYF. The CDR3 nucleotides are TGTGCCAGCTCACCACGTATGCTAGCGGTCGAATGGGGCGAGCAGTACTTC. Complete variable domain (other parts from reference TRBV18 and TRBJ2-7): NAGVMQNPRHLVRRRGQEARLRCSPMKGHSHVYWYRQLPEEGLKFMVYLQKENIIDESGMPKERFSAEFPKEGPSILRIQQVVRGDSAAYFCASSPRMLAVEWGEQYFGPGTRLTVT.

This chain connects TRBV7-9 to TRBJ2-1; TRBD1 matches 8 bases. After removal of 1 base from V and 3 bases from J, the junction contained 14 bases not matched to a gene. This CDR3 is built from 19 residues. The germline V gene encodes CDR1 SEHNR and CDR2 FQNEAQ (reference sequence). The CDR3 loop is CASSLDFQWTGKGYNEQFF. CDR3 sequence (DNA): TGTGCCAGCAGCTTAGATTTTCAATGGACAGGGAAGGGCTACAATGAGCAGTTCTTC.

In its sample, this clone was seen a few times. J is TRBJ2-7 and V is TRBV6-1; D call uncertain. This CDR3 is 11 amino acids long. The V end was cut by 6 bases, the J end by 6 bases, with 9 bases between. Per the germline V gene, CDR1 is MNHNS and CDR2 is SASEGT. In DNA, the CDR3 is TGTGCCAGCAGGACATTCGGCGAGCAGTACGTC. Translated: CASRTFGEQYV.

This clone was recorded a few times. The chain employs TRBV15 and TRBJ2-5; D ambiguous. The germline CDR1 and CDR2 sequences are LNHNV and YYDKDF (reference sequence). The CDR3 consists of 15 residues. The ends were cut back, 0 bases at V and 3 bases at J, with 11 bases in the middle. The CDR3 protein is CATSRDWQTKETQYF. In DNA form, the CDR3 reads TGTGCCACCAGCAGAGACTGGCAGACCAAAGAGACCCAGTACTTC.

On this clone itself: This CDR3 is missing its conserved last phenylalanine or tryptophan, likely due to a read error. The DNA is left out, because the CDR3 cannot be placed on it with certainty; the CDR3 is given as TCRdb lists it. This rearrangement joins TRBV4-1 to TRBJ1-2. CDR1 MGHRA and CDR2 YSYEKL come from the germline V gene. From its first to its last residue, the CDR3 has 12 amino acids. Here the CDR3 reads CASSQLGMWPIL.

The rearrangement joins TRBV28 to TRBJ2-7, with 10 bases aligning to TRBD1. In germline, CDR1 is MDHEN, CDR2 SYDVKM. This CDR3 has 15 amino acids. V shed 5 bases, J shed 6 bases, and the junction held 10 bases outside the gene matches. This CDR3 is CASSGPGTGDAEQYF. DNA for the CDR3: TGTGCCAGCAGTGGTCCCGGGACAGGGGACGCCGAGCAGTACTTC. Variable domain in full (rest from reference TRBV28 and TRBJ2-7): DVKVTQSSRYLVKRTGEKVFLECVQDMDHENMFWYRQDPGLGLRLIYFSYDVKMKEKGDIPEGYSVSREKKERFSLILESASTNQTSMYLCASSGPGTGDAEQYFGPGTRLTVT.

This clone was recorded a few times. The chain recombines TRBV6-6 with TRBJ1-1; a weak D match, TRBD1 (6 bases). The germline V gene encodes CDR1 MNHNY and CDR2 SVGAGI (reference sequence). V gave up 7 bases and J gave up 0 bases, with 12 bases separating them. The CDR3 is made up of 14 amino acids. The CDR3 DNA is TGTGCCAGCACCAAGGGGGAGATGAACACTGAAGCTTTCTTT. It encodes CASTKGEMNTEAFF.